This TCR beta chain stems from a study of T cell responses to AZD1222 COVID-19 vaccine. Notes on the study in general: No repertoire was sampled before or during the peak T cell response, only after it. Across the whole spike, CD4 TCRs peaked at regions 160-218 and 743-854.

The repertoire was sequenced with immunoSEQ multiplex PCR; TCRdb's copy has only in-frame clones and lacks some. This sample has 120,000 or so clones, with around 91% found just once. To note about this clone: Its antigen is unknown.

The CDR3 loop spans 13 amino acids. V was shortened by 2 bases and J by 3 bases, with 6 bases between the two germline ends. The germline CDR1 and CDR2 sequences are SGHAT and FQNNGV. This receptor was taken from an adult in good health. The chain couples TRBV11-2 to TRBJ2-3; a possible D gene is TRBD2 (5 bases). Here the sequenced sample was peripheral blood, taken on day 0 of MenACWY control vaccination. The CDR3 reads CASSLQRTDTQYF. The DNA for the CDR3 is TGTGCCAGCAGCTTACAGCGGACAGATACGCAGTATTTT.